The next 7 T cell receptor beta chains were all read from a single sample in a study of cytomegalovirus exposure and HLA in healthy donors. The repertoire was sequenced with immunoSEQ multiplex PCR; TCRdb's copy has only in-frame clones and lacks some. The sample records some 230,000 clones, 90% to 95% being singletons. The sample consisted of PBMCs. The source is a woman aged 18-29 years in good health and CMV-seronegative.

This chain links TRBV10-3 with TRBJ1-1; the D gene is possibly TRBD1 (5 bases). The ends were cut back, 10 bases at V and 5 bases at J, with 20 bases in the middle. The CDR3 contains 14 residues. Germline CDR1 ENHRY, CDR2 SYGVKD. The CDR3 sequence is CATQIAGLITEAFF. CDR3 in DNA: TGTGCCACGCAAATTGCAGGGTTGATTACTGAAGCTTTCTTT.

Regarding this clone: At the DNA level, this CDR3 is encoded by other sequences in the same sample as well. The CDR3 DNA is TGTGCCAGCAGCTCCTCCACAGATACGCAGTATTTT. Protein product: CASSSSTDTQYF. The V and J genes are TRBV11-2 and TRBJ2-3; no definite D call. The ends were cut back, 4 bases at V and 2 bases at J, with 4 bases in the middle. CDR1 and CDR2 from the germline V gene are SGHAT and FQNNGV. The CDR3 spans 12 residues.

CDR3 nucleotides: TGTGCCAGCAGCTCTAGGGAGGACACTGAAGCTTTCTTT. This translates into CASSSREDTEAFF. The genes are TRBV7-7 and TRBJ1-1; D remains ambiguous. With 4 bases removed from V and 3 bases from J, the gap between germline ends came to 9 bases. This CDR3 spans 13 amino acids. Germline V gene sequence: CDR1 SSHAT, CDR2 FNYEAQ (reference sequence). Looking up the rest from reference TRBV7-7 and TRBJ1-1 gives the full variable domain: GAGVSQSPRYKVTKRGQDVTLRCDPISSHATLYWYQQALGQGPEFLTYFNYEAQPDKSGLPSDRFSAERPEGSISTLTIQRTEQRDSAMYRCASSSREDTEAFFGQGTRLTVV.

This chain uses TRBV27 with TRBJ1-4, with D maybe TRBD1 (5 bases). Trimming shortened V by 10 bases and J by 6 bases, and 15 bases separated the two germline ends. Germline CDR1 MNHEY, CDR2 SMNVEV (reference sequence). The length of the CDR3 is 13 residues. The CDR3: CATRGEGYEKLFF. For the CDR3, the DNA is TGTGCCACCCGGGGGGAGGGGTATGAAAAACTGTTTTTT. The whole variable domain, remainder taken from reference TRBV27 and TRBJ1-4, is EAQVTQNPRYLITVTGKKLTVTCSQNMNHEYMSWYRQDPGLGLRQIYYSMNVEVTDKGDVPEGYKVSRKEKRNFPLILESPSPNQTSLYFCATRGEGYEKLFFGSGTQLSVL.

This chain's CDR3 is CASSPSTSDKPREQFF. The CDR3 coding sequence is TGCGCCAGCAGCCCATCGACTAGCGATAAGCCTCGGGAGCAGTTCTTC. The chain combines TRBV5-1 with TRBJ2-1, with TRBD2 identical over 8 bases. This CDR3 has 16 amino acids. The V and J ends lost 4 bases and 10 bases, in that order; junction bases with no gene match: 16. CDR1 and CDR2 (germline): SGHRS, YFSETQ.

The genes are TRBV9 and TRBJ1-2; 8 nucleotides line up with TRBD1. There are 16 residues in the CDR3. The J segment lost 5 bases and the V segment lost 3 bases, leaving 12 bases of the junction unmatched. The V gene's germline CDR1 is SGDLS and CDR2 YYNGEE. The CDR3 protein is CASSAPGRTGLYGYTF. The DNA for the CDR3 is TGTGCCAGCAGCGCCCCCGGCCGGACAGGGCTTTATGGCTACACCTTC.

The gene calls are TRBV30 and TRBJ2-3; 10 nucleotides agree with TRBD2. The CDR3 is made up of 15 amino acids. Germline V CDR1 and CDR2: GTSNPN, SVGIG (reference sequence). J was trimmed by 2 bases and V by 2 bases; bases with no gene match: 4. The CDR3 DNA reads TGTGCCTGGAGTAGGCTAGCGGGGGACACAGATACGCAGTATTTT. As protein: CAWSRLAGDTDTQYF.